This TCR beta chain was profiled in a study of T-cell reconstitution after alpha-beta-depleted transplantation in children. Germline lookup yields CDR1 SGHTA and CDR2 FQGNSA. CDR3 size: 17 residues. Library preparation (for TCRbeta) was performed with unique molecular identifiers. TCRdb passed the PCR reads through MiXCR, listing each CDR3 protein once. The sample lists fewer than 550,000 distinct CDR3 sequences, about 10% occurring once. Concerning this clonotype: An end of the junction differs from the germline gene, which may be a read error.

The chain combines TRBV7-2 with TRBJ2-7; 11 bases are a match to TRBD2. This specimen consisted of PBMCs, mostly from graft donor cells, obtained 180 days after TCRalphabeta/CD19-depleted stem cell transplant. This clonotype originated in a female patient aged 2-10 years who had a stem cell transplant for aplastic anemia, so the T cells may come from the graft donor. Here the CDR3 reads CASTLVTLAGAGNEQYF. CDR3 in DNA: TGTGCCAGCACCTTAGTTACACTAGCGGGAGCAGGCAACGAGCAGTACTTC.